This T cell receptor beta chain was identified during a study of blood T cell repertoires in COVID-19. Study as a whole: From T cells, B-cell-depleted T cells, or PBMCs came the material, which was cDNA or gDNA.

There are 16 residues in the CDR3. Unmatched junction bases numbered 11, after V lost 2 bases and J lost 4 bases. Germline CDR1 is GTSNPN and CDR2 is SVGIG (reference sequence). Profiling relied on immunoSEQ multiplex PCR, and the TCRdb table lists in-frame clones only, not all of them. This sample yields roughly 280,000 clones, of which around 80% are seen a single time; roughly 4% belongs to the top ten. This chain connects TRBV30 to TRBJ2-3; 8 positions match TRBD2. Sequenced material: peripheral blood. The sequence was obtained from a man in his sixties with acute or convalescent COVID-19. The chain's CDR3 is CAWSPWTSSIPDTQYF. The CDR3 nucleotides read TGTGCCTGGAGTCCATGGACTAGCTCTATCCCAGATACGCAGTATTTT.